Shown below are 16 T cell receptor beta chains from a single sample sequenced in a study of OX40 agonist ivuxolimab in advanced cancers. The data were produced by immunoSEQ multiplex PCR, yet TCRdb's version contains in-frame clones alone and is incomplete. Counted here are tens of thousands of clones, 75% to 85% occurring once; the ten biggest clones make up more than 14%. The material sequenced was CD4+ or CD8+ T cells sorted from blood, taken in a trial of the OX40 agonist ivuxolimab. Every receptor here comes from an adult with an advanced solid tumor such as melanoma, head and neck, liver or kidney cancer.

This chain connects TRBV30 to TRBJ2-7; maybe TRBD1 (6 bases). This CDR3 region has 13 residues. Looked up from germline, CDR1 is GTSNPN and CDR2 is SVGIG (reference sequence). V was pared by 2 bases and J by 4 bases, with 12 bases between. CDR3 loop: CAWSLLQGYEQYF. DNA of the CDR3: TGTGCCTGGAGTCTACTACAGGGTTACGAGCAGTACTTC.

The chain carries TRBV7-2 and TRBJ1-5; D is undetermined. The length of the CDR3 is 15 residues. V was shortened by 4 bases and J by 7 bases, with 17 bases between the two germline ends. Germline CDR1 and CDR2: SGHTA and FQGNSA. The CDR3 loop is CASSSLLGGRQPQHF. The CDR3 coding sequence is TGTGCCAGCAGCTCCCTATTGGGAGGGAGACAGCCCCAGCATTTT.

This sequence joins TRBV27 and TRBJ1-5, with D perhaps matching TRBD1 (5 bases). The CDR3 is 15 residues long. The V gene's germline CDR1 is MNHEY and CDR2 SMNVEV (reference sequence). Deletions cut 5 bases from V and 3 bases from J, with 14 bases between. The CDR3 protein is CASSPGTAPNQPQHF. The DNA for the CDR3 is TGTGCCAGCAGTCCCGGGACGGCCCCCAATCAGCCCCAGCATTTT.

The chain is built from TRBV10-3 and TRBJ2-7; D tentatively fits TRBD1 or TRBD2 (6 bases each). CDR3 length: 11 amino acids. Looked up from germline, CDR1 is ENHRY and CDR2 is SYGVKD. Trimming shortened V by 8 bases and J by 3 bases, and 8 bases separated the two germline ends. CDR3 DNA sequence: TGTGCCATCGGAGGGGGCTACGAGCAGTACTTC. As protein: CAIGGGYEQYF.

J is TRBJ1-3 and V is TRBV6-6; D remains ambiguous. This CDR3 has 16 amino acids. The germline V and J ends were trimmed by 2 bases and 0 bases, with 11 bases remaining between them. Per germline, CDR1 MNHNY and CDR2 SVGAGI (reference sequence). The CDR3 is CASSYLTSSSGNTIYF. CDR3 in DNA: TGTGCCAGCAGTTACCTTACCAGTAGCTCTGGAAACACCATATATTTT.

The rearrangement uses TRBV21-1 and TRBJ1-2; the table gives TRBD1 as D, unverified against the DNA. TRBV21-1 constitutes a pseudogene. This CDR3 region has 18 residues. CDR3 in amino acids: CASRWTEGGRKEVQGYTF. The CDR3 coding sequence is TGTGCCAGCAGATGGACTGAAGGGGGTAGGAAAGAGGTACAAGGCTACACCTTC.

The chain recombines TRBV7-6 with TRBJ1-4, with 11 bases fitting TRBD1. The CDR3 is 16 residues long. The ends lost 4 bases at V and 8 bases at J; junction bases unmatched: 9. The germline V gene has CDR1 SGHVS and CDR2 FNYEAQ. CDR3 loop: CASSSTPGQGGEKLFF. The CDR3 DNA reads as TGTGCCAGCAGCTCAACCCCGGGACAGGGGGGGGAAAAACTGTTTTTT.

This chain uses TRBV5-8 with TRBJ1-5; 7 bases align to TRBD1. V was pared by 3 bases and J by 4 bases, with 7 bases of the junction left unmatched. This CDR3 region has 15 residues. The germline CDR1 and CDR2 sequences are SGHTS and YDEGEE. CDR3 sequence reads: CASSSDPGGNQPQHF. CDR3 nucleotide sequence: TGTGCCAGCAGCTCGGACCCAGGGGGGAATCAGCCCCAGCATTTT.

A word on this clone: Within the sample, other DNA sequences also encode this same CDR3. The chain links TRBV6-5 to TRBJ1-5; D might be TRBD1 (5 bases). V was shortened by 5 bases and J by 4 bases, with 15 bases between the two germline ends. The CDR3 sequence is 15 residues long. Germline V lookup: CDR1 MNHEY, CDR2 SVGAGI. CDR3 region: CASSLDRNLNQPQHF. The CDR3 nucleotides read TGTGCCAGCAGTCTCGACAGAAACCTAAATCAGCCCCAGCATTTT.

The J gene is TRBJ2-1, the V gene TRBV14; tentative D call: TRBD1 (6 bases). The CDR3 has 13 amino acids. Germline V gene data show CDR1 as SGHDN and CDR2 as FVKESK. V lost 0 bases and J lost 10, with 10 bases in between. The CDR3 nucleotides are TGTGCCAGCAGCCAAGATCCCAGGGGAGAGCAGTTCTTC. Translated, it gives CASSQDPRGEQFF.

This clone appeared a single time. This CDR3 is also generated by other DNA sequences in the sample. This rearrangement joins TRBV5-1 to TRBJ2-7, with a tentative D call TRBD2 (5 bases). The CDR3 extends over 15 amino acids. The germline V and J ends were trimmed by 0 bases and 2 bases, with 12 bases remaining between them. Germline loops: CDR1 SGHRS, CDR2 YFSETQ. As DNA, the CDR3 is TGCGCCAGCAGCTTGGCCTATCGGGATCCCTACGAGCAGTACTTC. Amino acid sequence: CASSLAYRDPYEQYF.

The table lists this clone with a few counts. The V and J genes are TRBV28 and TRBJ1-6; a possible D gene is TRBD1 (5 bases). This CDR3 is built from 15 residues. Germline CDR1 MDHEN, CDR2 SYDVKM. V lost 4 bases to trimming and J lost 6 bases, with 13 bases between them. CDR3 region: CASSSWDRTNSPLHF. The CDR3, as DNA: TGTGCCAGCAGTTCTTGGGACCGGACTAATTCACCCCTCCACTTT.

This rearrangement joins TRBV6-5 to TRBJ1-2, with no clear D. This CDR3 region has 15 residues. From germline, CDR1 is MNHEY and CDR2 SVGAGI. The germline V and J ends were trimmed by 2 bases and 4 bases, with 14 bases remaining between them. This CDR3 is CASSYTTTFSYGYTF. The CDR3 DNA sequence: TGTGCCAGCAGTTACACTACGACCTTCTCCTATGGCTACACCTTC.

As DNA, the CDR3 is TGTGCCAGCAGTTACGTACCGTCCGCAGGAAAGTATGGCTACACCTTC. Its protein is CASSYVPSAGKYGYTF. V is TRBV6-5 and J is TRBJ1-2; no definite D call. CDR1 MNHEY and CDR2 SVGAGI come from the germline V gene. V was cut by 2 bases and J by 5 bases, with 18 bases left in between. The CDR3 length is 16 residues.

V usage is TRBV11-2 and J usage is TRBJ2-3; the D is unclear. Germline lookup yields CDR1 SGHAT and CDR2 FQNNGV. The CDR3 is 13 residues long. V lost 3 bases and J lost 0, with 4 bases in between. In DNA form, the CDR3 reads TGTGCCAGCAGCTTCCCCAGCACAGATACGCAGTATTTT. Its translation: CASSFPSTDTQYF.

The CDR3 is CASCRGRGEYEQYF. In DNA, the CDR3 is TGTGCCAGCTGCCGCGGCAGGGGGGAATACGAGCAGTACTTC. The chain recombines TRBV6-5 with TRBJ2-7; TRBD1 is a possible D gene (7 bases). Germline V lookup: CDR1 MNHEY, CDR2 SVGAGI. The CDR3 consists of 14 residues. V lost 8 bases and J 4 bases, leaving 18 bases between the germline ends.